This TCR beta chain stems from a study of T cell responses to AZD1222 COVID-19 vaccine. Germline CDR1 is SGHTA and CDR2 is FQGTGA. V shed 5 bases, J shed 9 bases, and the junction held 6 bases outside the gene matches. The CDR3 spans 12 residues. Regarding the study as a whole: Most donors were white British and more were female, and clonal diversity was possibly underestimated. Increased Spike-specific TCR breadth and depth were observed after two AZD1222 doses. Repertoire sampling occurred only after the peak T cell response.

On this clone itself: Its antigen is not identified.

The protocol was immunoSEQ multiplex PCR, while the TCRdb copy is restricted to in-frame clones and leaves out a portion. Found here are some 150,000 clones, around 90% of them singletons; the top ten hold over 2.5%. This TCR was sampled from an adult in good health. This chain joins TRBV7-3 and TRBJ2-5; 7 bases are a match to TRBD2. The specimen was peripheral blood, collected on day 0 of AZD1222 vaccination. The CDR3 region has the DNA TGTGCCAGCAGCCTCCACGGGGGGTCCCAGTACTTC. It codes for CASSLHGGSQYF.